The 30 T cell receptor beta chains reported below all come from one sample, sequenced in a study of blood T cells in healthy people across ages. Together with a sample-barcoded 5' primer, a J-beta primer mix was included in a second PCR lasting about 7 to 11 cycles. In TCRdb, the 5' RACE reads were re-called with MiXCR into one record per CDR3 protein. The sample holds about 640,000 distinct CDR3 sequences, about 53% seen once. The sequenced material came from blood. The receptor set was obtained from a man aged 60 to 69 in good health.

Only a few counts were recorded for this clonotype. The chain uses TRBV20-1 and TRBJ1-2, with D maybe TRBD1 (5 bases). V lost 2 bases and J lost 7, with 11 bases in between. Germline lookup yields CDR1 DFQATT and CDR2 SNEGSKA (reference sequence). The CDR3 totals 12 residues. The CDR3 DNA follows: TGCAGTGCTAGATCAGGGCGTGGTGGCTACACCTTC. As protein: CSARSGRGGYTF.

Details on this clonotype: Being one base from a much bigger clone, this may be a read error. The chain carries TRBV6-1 and TRBJ2-7; D is unclear. The CDR3 sequence is 11 residues long. The germline V and J ends were trimmed by 4 bases and 3 bases, with 4 bases remaining between them. The germline CDR1 and CDR2 sequences are MNHNS and SASEGT. The CDR3 loop reads CASSVDYEQYF. CDR3 sequence (DNA): TGTGCCAGCAGTGTGGACTACGAGCAGTACTTC.

This clonotype turned up a few times. The genes are TRBV9 and TRBJ2-7; perhaps TRBD2 as D (6 bases). Germline CDR1 SGDLS, CDR2 YYNGEE. The CDR3 contains 14 residues. The ends were cut back, 4 bases at V and 0 bases at J, with 11 bases in the middle. CDR3 residues: CASSLWDFSYEQYF. The CDR3 DNA follows: TGTGCCAGCAGCCTCTGGGACTTCTCCTACGAGCAGTACTTC.

This rearrangement joins TRBV20-1 to TRBJ1-6; D is perhaps TRBD1 (6 bases). The CDR3 sequence is 16 residues long. Looked up from germline, CDR1 is DFQATT and CDR2 is SNEGSKA (reference sequence). Trimming took off 3 bases at V and 0 bases at J, with 12 bases between the two ends. DNA for the CDR3: TGCAGTGCTAGTCCCACAGGGAGCTCCTATAATTCACCCCTCCACTTT. This encodes CSASPTGSSYNSPLHF.

This clonotype appeared a few times. The chain combines TRBV28 with TRBJ1-2; no definite D call. CDR1 MDHEN and CDR2 SYDVKM come from the germline V gene. The CDR3 loop spans 14 amino acids. The V gene lost 6 bases and the J gene lost 0 bases, with 11 bases spanning the gap. CDR3 DNA: TGTGCCAGCAGAGAGGGCCCGGCTAACTATGGCTACACCTTC. Its translation is CASREGPANYGYTF.

This clonotype appeared a few times. J is TRBJ2-4 and V is TRBV6-5, with D tentatively TRBD2 (6 bases). The germline V gene encodes CDR1 MNHEY and CDR2 SVGAGI. The length of the CDR3 is 13 residues. V was cut by 6 bases and J by 7 bases, with 13 bases left in between. CDR3 nucleotide sequence: TGTGCCAGCAGCCCTCCGGGACTCAACATTCAGTACTTC. Translating gives CASSPPGLNIQYF.

This clonotype showed up just a few times. V and J are TRBV6-6 and TRBJ2-1; possibly TRBD1 for D (5 bases). CDR1 is MNHNY and CDR2 is SVGAGI in the germline V gene (reference sequence). There are 13 residues in the CDR3. The V end was cut by 4 bases, the J end by 10 bases, with 14 bases between. CDR3 sequence reads: CASSWKAGNEQFF. DNA of the CDR3: TGTGCCAGCAGTTGGAAAGCAGGGAACGAGCAGTTCTTC.

This clonotype came up a few times. The CDR3 region is CASSLGGNTQYF. The CDR3 region has the DNA TGTGCCAGCAGCTTAGGGGGGAATACGCAGTATTTT. The chain links TRBV7-9 to TRBJ2-3; D may be TRBD1 or TRBD2 (5 bases each). The CDR3 sequence is 12 residues long. Trimming removed 1 base from V and 7 bases from J, with 6 bases in between. The germline CDR1 and CDR2 sequences are SEHNR and FQNEAQ (reference sequence).

The chain combines TRBV6-1 with TRBJ2-7; D unresolved. V lost 6 bases and J 4 bases, leaving 28 bases between the germline ends. From germline, CDR1 is MNHNS and CDR2 SASEGT. This CDR3 contains 18 residues. The CDR3 DNA reads TGTGCCAGCAGCCGCAATTCTGATTGGACCCAGACACCGTACGAGCAGTACTTC. It is translated as CASSRNSDWTQTPYEQYF.

This clonotype was detected once. This sequence joins TRBV3-1 and TRBJ2-5, with 7 nucleotides matching TRBD1. V was pared by 0 bases and J by 11 bases, with 3 bases of the junction left unmatched. The germline CDR1 and CDR2 sequences are LGHDT and YNNKEL (reference sequence). CDR3 length: 12 amino acids. CDR3 nucleotide sequence: TGTGCCAGCAGCCAAGAGGACAGGATGCAGTACTTC. This gives the protein CASSQEDRMQYF.

The J gene is TRBJ1-6, the V gene TRBV20-1; D gene ambiguous. The V gene's germline CDR1 is DFQATT and CDR2 SNEGSKA (reference sequence). This CDR3 contains 13 residues. V dropped 0 bases and J dropped 7 bases, with 7 bases sitting between them. The chain's CDR3 is CSARDGRNSPLHF. CDR3 sequence (DNA): TGCAGTGCTAGAGATGGTAGGAATTCACCCCTCCACTTT.

This rearrangement joins TRBV20-1 to TRBJ1-6, with D possibly being TRBD1 (5 bases). Trimming left V 0 bases short and J 5 bases short, with 17 bases between. The CDR3 runs to 17 residues. Germline assignment: CDR1 DFQATT and CDR2 SNEGSKA (reference sequence). CDR3 residues: CSARDTGTGPDNSPLHF. DNA of the CDR3: TGCAGTGCTAGAGATACGGGGACCGGGCCGGATAATTCACCCCTCCACTTT.

This chain joins TRBV25-1 and TRBJ2-7, with D uncertain. Trimming left V 5 bases short and J 2 bases short, with 25 bases between. This CDR3 is built from 18 residues. Germline CDR1 reads MGHDK; CDR2 reads SYGVNS. The CDR3 DNA sequence: TGTGCCAGCAGTACGAAGCCCCCGCCGGGTCCTAGAACCTACGAGCAGTACTTC. Protein: CASSTKPPPGPRTYEQYF.

This clonotype occurred a few times. The genes are TRBV27 and TRBJ2-1; 9 bases align to TRBD2. The CDR3 contains 15 residues. Germline lookup yields CDR1 MNHEY and CDR2 SMNVEV (reference sequence). V dropped 5 bases and J dropped 1; count of bases not matched to a gene: 3. The CDR3 DNA sequence: TGTGCCAGCAGTACGGGACTAGCTTCCTACAATGAGCAGTTCTTC. Its protein product is CASSTGLASYNEQFF.

This rearrangement joins TRBV9 to TRBJ2-5, with 9 bases that match TRBD2. V gave up 0 bases and J gave up 4 bases; unmatched junction bases: 7. CDR1 SGDLS and CDR2 YYNGEE come from the germline V gene. The CDR3 extends over 16 amino acids. CDR3 DNA: TGTGCCAGCAGCGTAGACCGCGGGGGGGCCGGAGAGACCCAGTACTTC. Its translation is CASSVDRGGAGETQYF.

This clonotype appeared a single time. The rearrangement links TRBV6-5 to TRBJ2-7; either TRBD1 or TRBD2 may fit D (6 bases each). The V gene's germline CDR1 is MNHEY and CDR2 SVGAGI. Trimming pared 6 bases from V and 5 bases from J, leaving 14 bases between. The CDR3 spans 13 residues. The CDR3 here is CASSRGRPDEQYF. For the CDR3, the DNA is TGTGCCAGCAGCCGGGGGCGTCCCGACGAGCAGTACTTC.

The rearrangement links TRBV29-1 to TRBJ2-1; possibly TRBD1 for D (6 bases). The better agreement between TRBJ2-7 and the DNA end casts doubt on the J call. CDR1 is SQVTM, CDR2 ANQGSEA, per germline. The CDR3 sequence is 15 residues long. The CDR3 spells CSVESQGLGYNEQYF. The CDR3 DNA follows: TGCAGCGTTGAGTCCCAGGGGTTGGGCTACAATGAGCAGTACTTC.

This chain links TRBV29-1 with TRBJ2-3; 8 nucleotides agree with TRBD1. CDR1 is SQVTM and CDR2 is ANQGSEA in the germline V gene. The CDR3 has 16 amino acids. V lost 1 base to trimming and J lost 2 bases; unmatched junction nucleotides: 8. The CDR3 region has the DNA TGCAGCGTTGAAGGAGGGCAGGGGGCGAACACAGATACGCAGTATTTT. It yields the protein CSVEGGQGANTDTQYF.

The chain combines TRBV5-4 with TRBJ2-5; 9 bases line up with TRBD1. Germline V CDR1 and CDR2: SGHNT, YYREEE (reference sequence). The trim removed 6 bases at V and 2 bases at J, leaving 11 bases unmatched. CDR3 length equals 16 residues. The CDR3 sequence: CASTRTGGLGQETQYF. DNA of the CDR3: TGTGCCAGCACTCGCACAGGGGGCTTAGGGCAAGAGACCCAGTACTTC.

V and J are TRBV20-1 and TRBJ2-2, with D uncertain. Germline V lookup: CDR1 DFQATT, CDR2 SNEGSKA (reference sequence). The CDR3 is 11 residues long. V lost 5 bases and J 7 bases, leaving 8 bases between the germline ends. The CDR3 here is CSAFSLGELFF. The CDR3 DNA sequence: TGCAGTGCTTTTTCCCTCGGGGAGCTGTTTTTT.

The rearrangement uses TRBV6-5 and TRBJ1-2; weak D call: TRBD1 (5 bases). The CDR3 extends over 14 amino acids. Trimming cost V 2 bases and J 4 bases, with 11 bases left between them. Germline assignment: CDR1 MNHEY and CDR2 SVGAGI. The CDR3: CASSYIDSPYGYTF. The CDR3 DNA sequence: TGTGCCAGCAGTTACATCGACAGCCCCTATGGCTACACCTTC.

This clonotype was counted a few times. The rearrangement uses TRBV18 and TRBJ2-5; D is undetermined. Trimming left V 2 bases short and J 5 bases short, with 9 bases between. Germline V gives CDR1 KGHSH, CDR2 LQKENI. CDR3 length: 13 amino acids. CDR3 region: CASSPDRSETQYF. Here the CDR3 DNA reads TGTGCCAGCTCACCAGACCGGTCGGAGACCCAGTACTTC.

The J gene is TRBJ2-1, the V gene TRBV20-1, with 8 bases aligning to TRBD2. CDR3 length: 12 residues. J lost 6 bases, V lost 3 bases, and 1 base had no gene match. CDR1 DFQATT and CDR2 SNEGSKA come from the germline V gene (reference sequence). The chain's CDR3 is CSASGGGNEQFF. In nucleotides, the CDR3 is TGCAGTGCTAGCGGGGGGGGCAATGAGCAGTTCTTC.

The genes are TRBV14 and TRBJ2-7, with D perhaps TRBD1 (6 bases). Looked up from germline, CDR1 is SGHDN and CDR2 is FVKESK. The CDR3 runs 17 residues. The ends were cut back, 0 bases at V and 0 bases at J, with 15 bases in the middle. The DNA for the CDR3 is TGTGCCAGCAGCCAAGATTTTTGTTACAGGGACTCCTACGAGCAGTACTTC. Its translation is CASSQDFCYRDSYEQYF.

On this clonotype: This could be a read error, since a much larger clone is one nucleotide away. The chain has TRBV27 and TRBJ2-1; D is uncertain. V lost 5 bases to trimming and J lost 12 bases, with 17 bases between them. The CDR3 loop spans 13 amino acids. Germline CDR1 and CDR2: MNHEY and SMNVEV (reference sequence). The CDR3 region has the DNA TGTGCCAGCAGTGTAATGTTTGGCCAGGCGCAGTTCTTC. Translated, it gives CASSVMFGQAQFF.

The J gene is TRBJ1-6, the V gene TRBV12-3 or TRBV12-4, with TRBD1 as a possible D gene (6 bases). V lost 6 bases and J lost 7, with 16 bases in between. The CDR3 runs 15 residues. The CDR3 reads CASRLRDTLNSPLHF. CDR3 DNA: TGTGCCAGCAGACTCCGGGACACGTTAAATTCACCCCTCCACTTT.

V is TRBV20-1 and J is TRBJ2-1, with 10 bases fitting TRBD2. Germline values: CDR1 DFQATT, CDR2 SNEGSKA (reference sequence). V lost 1 base, J lost 1 base, and 1 base stayed unmatched. The CDR3 loop spans 15 amino acids. The CDR3 nucleotides read TGCAGTGCTAGAGCACTAGCGGGATCCTACAATGAGCAGTTCTTC. Amino acids: CSARALAGSYNEQFF.

This chain connects TRBV5-6 to TRBJ2-2; D is uncertain. V lost 4 bases, J lost 0 bases, and 19 bases lay in between. From germline, CDR1 is SGHDT and CDR2 YYEEEE. This CDR3 is 18 amino acids long. The CDR3 DNA reads as TGTGCCAGCAGCCCTATGAGCCAAGGCAGGACGAACACCGGGGAGCTGTTTTTT. Residues: CASSPMSQGRTNTGELFF.

The rearrangement joins TRBV5-1 to TRBJ2-5; D gene unclear. The J call may not be correct, given that the DNA end is closer to TRBJ2-7. This CDR3 spans 15 amino acids. Germline V lookup: CDR1 SGHRS, CDR2 YFSETQ. The CDR3 region has the DNA TGCGCCAGCAGCTTGGAGGGTTCGATCGATAGCGAGCAGTACTTC. Its protein product is CASSLEGSIDSEQYF.

The rearrangement joins TRBV28 to TRBJ2-5; D not certain. V lost 5 bases, J lost 4 bases, and 14 bases lay in between. The CDR3 runs 14 residues. CDR1 is MDHEN, CDR2 SYDVKM, per germline. CDR3 sequence (DNA): TGTGCCAGCAGTCAATTCTACCCGGGAGAGACCCAGTACTTC. Translating it yields CASSQFYPGETQYF.